This TCR beta chain was captured by sequencing in a study of PD-L1 blockade in urothelial cancer. Study details: About 85% of the roughly 30 patients comprised males who had bladder-origin urothelial cancer.

This sample's time point: pretreatment peripheral blood. Pretreatment and on-treatment samples were taken, numbering 1 to 8 per patient. Every PCR was spiked with synthetic TCR analog templates. Produced via immunoSEQ multiplex PCR; TCRdb's table is partial and in-frame only. The repertoire holds 45,000 to 50,000 clones, with approximately 78% as singletons. V lost 1 base and J lost 0, with 9 bases in between. The CDR3 sequence is 15 residues long. Germline V CDR1 and CDR2: SGHTA, FQGNSA. The V gene is TRBV7-2, the J gene TRBJ1-1; a weak D match, TRBD1 (6 bases). This TCR derives from a man aged 45-65 years with urothelial cancer. Sample: PBMCs, taken around atezolizumab (anti-PD-L1) treatment. In DNA, the CDR3 is TGTGCCAGCAGCTTAGGTTGGGGGCTGAACACTGAAGCTTTCTTT. Protein sequence: CASSLGWGLNTEAFF. The complete variable domain, with remaining parts taken from reference TRBV7-2 and TRBJ1-1, reads GAGVSQSPSNKVTEKGKDVELRCDPISGHTALYWYRQSLGQGLEFLIYFQGNSAPDKSGLPSDRFSAERTGGSVSTLTIQRTQQEDSAVYLCASSLGWGLNTEAFFGQGTRLTVV.